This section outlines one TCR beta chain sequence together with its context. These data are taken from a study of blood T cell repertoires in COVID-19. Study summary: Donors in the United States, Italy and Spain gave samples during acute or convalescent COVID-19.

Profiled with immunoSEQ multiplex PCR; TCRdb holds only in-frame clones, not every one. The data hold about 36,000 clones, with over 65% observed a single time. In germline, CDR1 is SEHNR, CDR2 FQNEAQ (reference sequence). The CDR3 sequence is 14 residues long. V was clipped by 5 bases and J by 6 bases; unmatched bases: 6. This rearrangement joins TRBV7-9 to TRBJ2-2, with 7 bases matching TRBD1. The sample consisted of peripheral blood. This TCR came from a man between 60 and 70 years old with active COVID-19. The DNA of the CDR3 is TGTGCCAGCAGCGCGAGGACAGGAGCCGGGGAGCTGTTTTTT. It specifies CASSARTGAGELFF.